This T cell receptor beta chain was captured by sequencing in a study of long-term antiretroviral therapy in people with HIV. Sequencing relied on immunoSEQ assay v3.0, run at survey level. Only in-frame clones appear in the TCRdb table, and some are missing; sequencing was by immunoSEQ multiplex PCR. The sample consists of tens of thousands of clones, 75% to 85% of them appearing once. Germline V gene data show CDR1 as SGDLS and CDR2 as YYNGEE. This CDR3 spans 13 amino acids. V was shortened by 1 base and J by 2 bases, with 6 bases between the two germline ends. Comments on this clone: Its target is unknown.

General observations from the study: The study collected blood between about 2004 and 2018, possibly under older ART regimens.

This sequence was found in a man in his fifties or sixties with HIV. The material sequenced was unsorted PBMCs, taken 2.9 years after starting antiretroviral therapy. J is TRBJ1-1 and V is TRBV9; D is unresolved. CDR3 residues: CASSVSRNTEAFF. The CDR3 DNA reads TGTGCCAGCAGCGTATCCCGAAACACTGAAGCTTTCTTT.